The 14 T cell receptor beta chains given below trace back to one sample, sequenced in a study of Graves' ophthalmopathy and Graves' hyperthyroidism. Using RNA transcripts, the TCR beta CDR3 regions were amplified. Following a first-round RT-PCR that used HTBI primers, a second-round multiplex PCR was carried out. TCRdb independently ran MiXCR on the multiplex PCR reads; one entry per CDR3 protein. The sample lists 300,000 to 400,000 distinct CDR3 sequences; 15% to 20% were seen once. The sequenced sample was peripheral blood. These receptors all come from an adult man with Graves' ophthalmopathy.

This clonotype was found many times. The rearrangement joins TRBV19 to TRBJ2-2; D is possibly TRBD2 (7 bases). CDR3 length: 17 amino acids. CDR1 LNHDA and CDR2 SQIVND come from the germline V gene (reference sequence). V shed 7 bases and J shed 3 bases, with 21 bases lying between them. The CDR3 DNA reads TGTGCCAGTAAGGTCGCGGGGGCGTCGCCCTACACCGGGGAGCTGTTTTTT. Protein product: CASKVAGASPYTGELFF.

This clonotype was observed at least ten times. The J gene is TRBJ1-2, the V gene TRBV27; 10 nucleotides line up with TRBD1. Trimming cost V 3 bases and J 9 bases; bases outside gene matches: 4. From germline, CDR1 is MNHEY and CDR2 SMNVEV (reference sequence). There are 13 residues in the CDR3. CDR3 coding DNA: TGTGCCAGCAGTTTGGGGACAGGGGAGAGCTACACCTTC. It specifies CASSLGTGESYTF.

This clonotype occurred many times. The chain has TRBV12-3 or TRBV12-4 and TRBJ2-7; a weak D match, TRBD2 (5 bases). The CDR3 runs 15 residues. Trimming took 3 bases from V and 3 from J, leaving 15 bases between them. CDR3 in amino acids: CASSFGPGLGYEQYF. In nucleotides, the CDR3 is TGTGCCAGCAGTTTTGGTCCGGGGTTAGGCTACGAGCAGTACTTC.

The J gene is TRBJ2-7, the V gene TRBV2; tentatively, D is TRBD1 (6 bases). Germline CDR1 reads SNHLY; CDR2 reads FYNNEI. The CDR3 sequence is 15 residues long. The ends were cut back, 0 bases at V and 0 bases at J, with 9 bases in the middle. The CDR3, as DNA: TGTGCCAGCAGTGAAGCTCCGGGACACTCCTACGAGCAGTACTTC. It yields the protein CASSEAPGHSYEQYF. The full variable domain, in which reference TRBV2 and TRBJ2-7 provide the parts outside the CDR3, is EPEVTQTPSHQVTQMGQEVILRCVPISNHLYFYWYRQILGQKVEFLVSFYNNEISEKSEIFDDQFSVERPDGSNFTLKIRSTKLEDSAMYFCASSEAPGHSYEQYFGPGTRLTVT.

In this sample, this clonotype turned up many times. A much larger clone differs from this one at a single base, so this may be a read error. CDR3 nucleotide sequence: TGTGCCAGCAGCCGCACGCGGCAACGGGGGCTGGAGGCCCAGTACTTC. It translates to CASSRTRQRGLEAQYF. The V gene is TRBV11-2, the J gene TRBJ2-5, with D perhaps assigned TRBD1 or TRBD2 (6 bases each). The V end lost 5 bases, the J end lost 9 bases, and 25 bases lay between the germline ends. The CDR3 covers 16 residues. Germline V gives CDR1 SGHAT, CDR2 FQNNGV.

This clonotype was picked up many times. The chain has TRBV20-1 and TRBJ1-5, with TRBD1 as a possible D gene (6 bases). Looked up from germline, CDR1 is DFQATT and CDR2 is SNEGSKA (reference sequence). CDR3 length: 15 amino acids. V was cut by 3 bases and J by 0 bases, with 12 bases left in between. The DNA of the CDR3 is TGCAGTGCTAGTAGGGGGGGCTATAGCAATCAGCCCCAGCATTTT. Translating gives CSASRGGYSNQPQHF.

This clonotype was recorded many times. The chain carries TRBV5-1 and TRBJ1-3, with 9 bases identical to TRBD1. Germline CDR1 reads SGHRS; CDR2 reads YFSETQ. Trimming at V came to 4 bases and at J to 0 bases, leaving 2 bases not matched to a gene. CDR3 length equals 15 residues. DNA of the CDR3: TGCGCCAGCAGCGAACAGGGGGCCTCTGGAAACACCATATATTTT. It encodes CASSEQGASGNTIYF. Together with reference TRBV5-1 and TRBJ1-3, the CDR3 gives the full variable domain: KAGVTQTPRYLIKTRGQQVTLSCSPISGHRSVSWYQQTPGQGLQFLFEYFSETQRNKGNFPGRFSGRQFSNSRSEMNVSTLELGDSALYLCASSEQGASGNTIYFGEGSWLTVV.

The rearrangement uses TRBV19 and TRBJ2-5, with unresolved D. CDR3 length: 13 amino acids. Trimming cost V 6 bases and J 1 base, with 9 bases left between them. The V gene's germline CDR1 is LNHDA and CDR2 SQIVND (reference sequence). As DNA, the CDR3 is TGTGCCAGTAGAAGAAGAACCCAAGAGACCCAGTACTTC. This sequence encodes CASRRRTQETQYF.

This clonotype was detected ten times or more. V gene TRBV2 combines with J gene TRBJ1-1; maybe TRBD1 (5 bases). Germline V CDR1 and CDR2: SNHLY, FYNNEI. Trimming removed 6 bases from V and 4 bases from J, with 12 bases in between. The CDR3 spans 13 residues. CDR3 region: CASRPGTFTEAFF. CDR3 sequence (DNA): TGTGCCAGCAGGCCCGGGACGTTCACTGAAGCTTTCTTT.

The sample holds many counts of this clonotype. The chain couples TRBV9 to TRBJ1-2, with D maybe TRBD1 (5 bases). With 4 bases removed from V and 2 bases from J, the gap between germline ends came to 12 bases. This CDR3 is 14 amino acids long. Germline loops: CDR1 SGDLS, CDR2 YYNGEE. The CDR3, as DNA: TGTGCCAGCAGCCGTACAGGTGGAAACTATGGCTACACCTTC. Its translation is CASSRTGGNYGYTF. The entire variable domain, with the rest obtained from reference TRBV9 and TRBJ1-2, is as follows: DSGVTQTPKHLITATGQRVTLRCSPRSGDLSVYWYQQSLDQGLQFLIQYYNGEERAKGNILERFSAQQFPDLHSELNLSSLELGDSALYFCASSRTGGNYGYTFGSGTRLTVV.

This clonotype was counted at least ten times. J is TRBJ1-1 and V is TRBV6-1; D remains unclear. The CDR3 sequence is 11 residues long. V lost 3 bases and J 2 bases, leaving 1 base between the germline ends. Germline V gene lookup returns CDR1 MNHNS and CDR2 SASEGT. CDR3 nucleotides: TGTGCCAGCAGTGATAACACTGAAGCTTTCTTT. It is translated as CASSDNTEAFF.

This chain links TRBV19 with TRBJ2-1, with D unclear. Germline CDR1 reads LNHDA; CDR2 reads SQIVND (reference sequence). The CDR3 has 9 amino acids. With 10 bases removed from V and 5 bases from J, the gap between germline ends came to 3 bases. The CDR3: CATNNEQFF. The CDR3 nucleotides are TGTGCCACAAACAATGAGCAGTTCTTC.

The table lists this clonotype with a few counts. V usage is TRBV7-2 and J usage is TRBJ2-7, with D unclear. V shed 3 bases and J shed 2 bases, with 8 bases lying between them. Germline loops: CDR1 SGHTA, CDR2 FQGNSA. The CDR3 spans 13 residues. CDR3 nucleotides: TGTGCCAGCAGCTTTCGTCCCACCTACGAGCAGTACTTC. The encoded protein is CASSFRPTYEQYF.

This clonotype was counted at least ten times. The rearrangement joins TRBV30 to TRBJ1-6; the D gene is possibly TRBD1 (6 bases). The germline gives CDR1 GTSNPN, CDR2 SVGIG (reference sequence). V was pared by 5 bases and J by 14 bases, with 10 bases between. The CDR3 totals 10 residues. The CDR3 region is CAWGQPTLHF. CDR3 DNA sequence: TGTGCCTGGGGACAGCCAACCCTCCACTTT.